One sample yielded the 9 T cell receptor beta chains listed below, sequenced in a study of regulatory T cells in long-lasting Graves disease. Time point meaning: persistent/refractory GD, antithyroid drugs over 5 years with positive TRAb. The TCR library used RNA extracted from PBMCs. TCR beta libraries were built with iRepertoire HTBI primers and Arm-PCR of CDR3 regions. TCRdb passed the multiplex PCR reads through MiXCR, listing each CDR3 protein once. The sample records almost 350,000 distinct CDR3 sequences, 15% to 20% being singletons. The sequencing used peripheral blood mononuclear cells (PBMCs), collected when the disease was refractory, from a patient treated with antithyroid drugs. The receptor source for this set is a female donor with Graves disease.

This rearrangement joins TRBV3-1 to TRBJ1-1; D is ambiguous. In germline, CDR1 is LGHDT, CDR2 YNNKEL (reference sequence). This CDR3 region has 16 residues. The V and J ends lost 2 bases and 1 base respectively, with 14 bases between them. CDR3 DNA sequence: TGTGCCAGCAGCCAATATCTCGGCACAAAGAACACTGAAGCTTTCTTT. Translated, it gives CASSQYLGTKNTEAFF.

V and J are TRBV6-9 and TRBJ1-1; D gene uncertain. In germline, CDR1 is MNHGY, CDR2 SVAAGI. This CDR3 region has 14 residues. The V and J ends lost 3 bases and 2 bases respectively, with 10 bases between them. The CDR3 DNA follows: TGTGCCAGCAGTTACTCTCACGGTAACACTGAAGCTTTCTTT. It yields the protein CASSYSHGNTEAFF.

This clonotype was observed a handful of times. J is TRBJ1-5 and V is TRBV27; 9 nucleotides agree with TRBD1. Germline CDR1 and CDR2: MNHEY and SMNVEV (reference sequence). V was pared by 5 bases and J by 7 bases, with 6 bases of the junction left unmatched. This CDR3 comprises 14 residues. This CDR3 is CASSPGQGPQPQHF. CDR3 nucleotide sequence: TGTGCCAGCAGTCCTGGACAGGGGCCCCAGCCCCAGCATTTT.

V usage is TRBV12-3 or TRBV12-4 and J usage is TRBJ2-2; a possible D gene is TRBD2 (5 bases). Trimming took 3 bases from V and 7 from J, leaving 15 bases between them. The CDR3 has 15 amino acids. The CDR3, as DNA: TGTGCCAGCAGTTTCCGGGCCGCCGGGAACGGGGAGCTGTTTTTT. Its protein is CASSFRAAGNGELFF.

At least ten counts were recorded for this clonotype. The chain combines TRBV29-1 with TRBJ2-5; 8 nucleotides line up with TRBD1. The CDR3 extends over 14 amino acids. V lost 4 bases to trimming and J lost 1 base; unmatched junction nucleotides: 5. Germline V lookup: CDR1 SQVTM, CDR2 ANQGSEA. The CDR3 loop is CSVASGTGQETQYF. The CDR3 bases are TGCAGCGTTGCGTCCGGGACAGGCCAAGAGACCCAGTACTTC.

This clonotype came up many times. The rearrangement links TRBV7-8 to TRBJ2-7; 10 nucleotides agree with TRBD1. This CDR3 region has 14 residues. Germline values: CDR1 SGHVS, CDR2 FQNEAQ. The ends lost 5 bases at V and 4 bases at J; junction bases unmatched: 5. The CDR3 loop is CASSVRQGAYEQYF. CDR3 in DNA: TGTGCCAGCAGCGTACGACAGGGGGCATACGAGCAGTACTTC.

The chain recombines TRBV6-1 with TRBJ2-3, with D tentatively TRBD2 (6 bases). The V gene lost 5 bases and the J gene lost 2 bases, with 14 bases spanning the gap. The CDR3 extends over 15 amino acids. Germline CDR1 is MNHNS and CDR2 is SASEGT. CDR3 sequence reads: CASSRTGLATDTQYF. CDR3 DNA: TGTGCCAGCAGTAGAACGGGACTTGCCACAGATACGCAGTATTTT.

This clonotype was seen repeatedly, ten times or more. V and J are TRBV24-1 and TRBJ1-1; unclear D gene. The germline V gene has CDR1 KGHDR and CDR2 SFDVKD. V was shortened by 9 bases and J by 0 bases, with 10 bases between the two germline ends. The CDR3 loop spans 13 amino acids. The DNA of the CDR3 is TGTGCCACCCAACGGGCTTTGAACACTGAAGCTTTCTTT. Translated: CATQRALNTEAFF.

This clonotype was counted many times. The chain has TRBV6-5 and TRBJ2-5; D unclear. V was clipped by 4 bases and J by 1 base, with 10 bases between them. Germline V gene sequence: CDR1 MNHEY, CDR2 SVGAGI. The CDR3 loop spans 14 amino acids. CDR3 in amino acids: CASSWSPAQETQYF. The CDR3, as DNA: TGTGCCAGCAGTTGGTCCCCGGCCCAAGAGACCCAGTACTTC.